The 17 T cell receptor beta chains below all came from one sample that was sequenced in a study of T cells in Graves' hyperthyroidism and ophthalmopathy. TCR beta CDR3 sequences were amplified from RNA transcripts. With the HTBI primer set, the TCR CDR3 went through a first round of RT-PCR. One entry per CDR3 protein results from TCRdb running MiXCR on the multiplex PCR reads. The table lists a few hundred thousand distinct CDR3 sequences, roughly 13% of them singletons, with under 25% in the top ten. Sequencing was performed on blood. The source of these receptors is a man aged 30 to 45 with Graves' hyperthyroidism that later progressed to Graves' ophthalmopathy.

CDR3 region: CASSIIDSGGIDEQFF. The CDR3 nucleotides read TGTGCCAGTAGTATAATAGACAGCGGGGGTATTGATGAGCAGTTCTTC. This rearrangement joins TRBV19 to TRBJ2-1; 8 nucleotides match TRBD2. Germline V CDR1 and CDR2: LNHDA, SQIVND (reference sequence). The junction had 11 bases not matched to a gene; V was cut back by 2 bases and J by 8 bases. This CDR3 spans 16 amino acids.

This clonotype was seen repeatedly, ten times or more. The CDR3 coding sequence is TGTGCCAGCAGTTACTCGCGAGCGGGGGGAAATGAGCAGTTCTTC. This sequence encodes CASSYSRAGGNEQFF. The chain uses TRBV6-2 or TRBV6-3 and TRBJ2-1; TRBD2 agrees at 9 bases. This CDR3 has 15 residues. The ends lost 0 bases at V and 7 bases at J; junction bases unmatched: 4. CDR1 and CDR2 (germline): MNHEY, SVGEGT.

Many counts were recorded for this clonotype. The V gene is TRBV6-1, the J gene TRBJ1-5; D gene unclear. Trimming took 2 bases from V and 5 from J, leaving 7 bases between them. The CDR3 covers 13 residues. Germline V CDR1 and CDR2: MNHNS, SASEGT. The CDR3 reads CASSERDHQPQHF. CDR3 nucleotides: TGTGCCAGCAGTGAACGCGACCATCAGCCCCAGCATTTT.

This chain uses TRBV6-1 with TRBJ1-4; D is unresolved. V dropped 6 bases and J dropped 8 bases, with 19 bases sitting between them. The germline gives CDR1 MNHNS, CDR2 SASEGT. This CDR3 has 15 residues. The CDR3 DNA reads as TGTGCCAGCAGCCCCCACCGGGCCGGCGCCGAAAAACTGTTTTTT. Its translation: CASSPHRAGAEKLFF.

In its sample, this clonotype was seen a few times. Just one base apart from a much larger clone, this may be a read error. The rearrangement links TRBV11-1 to TRBJ1-2, with a weak D call TRBD1 (5 bases). Germline V CDR1 and CDR2: SGHAT, FQDESV (reference sequence). The CDR3 extends over 13 amino acids. CDR3 protein: CVSSFEGRNGYTF. CDR3 coding DNA: TGTGTCAGCAGTTTCGAGGGGCGGAATGGCTACACCTTC.

The chain links TRBV30 to TRBJ2-5; TRBD1 agrees at 7 bases. Germline V CDR1 and CDR2: GTSNPN, SVGIG (reference sequence). Trimming cost V 4 bases and J 4 bases; bases outside gene matches: 9. The CDR3 has 14 residues. CDR3 residues: CAWNTGTALETQYF. The CDR3 DNA sequence: TGTGCCTGGAATACCGGGACAGCGTTAGAGACCCAGTACTTC.

This chain uses TRBV5-6 with TRBJ1-2, with D hard to call. The CDR3 is made up of 15 amino acids. Germline CDR1 SGHDT, CDR2 YYEEEE. The V and J ends lost 0 bases and 4 bases respectively, with 13 bases between them. CDR3 protein: CASSLVKRSSYGYTF. For the CDR3, the DNA is TGTGCCAGCAGCTTGGTTAAGCGTAGCAGCTATGGCTACACCTTC.

There are many counts of this clonotype. This rearrangement joins TRBV6-5 to TRBJ2-7; D remains ambiguous. Germline V gene lookup returns CDR1 MNHEY and CDR2 SVGAGI. V lost 0 bases and J lost 3, with 9 bases in between. This CDR3 spans 14 amino acids. Here the CDR3 reads CASSYSIAHYEQYF. CDR3 nucleotide sequence: TGTGCCAGCAGTTACTCGATAGCCCACTACGAGCAGTACTTC.

This clonotype was seen ten or more times. The gene calls are TRBV28 and TRBJ1-6; D gene uncertain. CDR3 length: 14 amino acids. CDR1 is MDHEN, CDR2 SYDVKM, per germline. With 6 bases removed from V and 4 bases from J, the gap between germline ends came to 10 bases. CDR3 nucleotides: TGTGCCAGCAGCCGGACGTCTTATAATTCACCCCTCCACTTT. It codes for CASSRTSYNSPLHF.

The chain joins TRBV19 to TRBJ1-4, with D uncertain. Per the germline V gene, CDR1 is LNHDA and CDR2 is SQIVND (reference sequence). The CDR3 is 15 amino acids. V lost 7 bases, J lost 5 bases, and 17 bases lay in between. The CDR3 DNA sequence: TGTGCCAGTACCTTAACGGGGTTGGCAAATGAAAAACTGTTTTTT. Encoded protein: CASTLTGLANEKLFF.

The CDR3 DNA reads as TGCAGTGCTAGAGCCTCGCTGGGGTCCTATGGCTACACCTTC. Translated: CSARASLGSYGYTF. The V and J genes are TRBV20-1 and TRBJ1-2, with D unclear. V was cut by 1 base and J by 4 bases, with 13 bases left in between. CDR3 length: 14 amino acids. Germline lookup yields CDR1 DFQATT and CDR2 SNEGSKA (reference sequence).

This clonotype was found many times. The genes are TRBV11-1 and TRBJ1-2, with 8 bases aligning to TRBD1. Unmatched junction bases numbered 6, after V lost 4 bases and J lost 5 bases. Germline CDR1 is SGHAT and CDR2 is FQDESV (reference sequence). This CDR3 is 14 amino acids long. The CDR3 loop reads CASSSGTGRYGYTF. DNA of the CDR3: TGTGCCAGCAGCTCCGGGACAGGTCGGTATGGCTACACCTTC.

This clonotype has at least ten counts. This chain uses TRBV3-1 with TRBJ1-1; D not resolved. Trimming removed 4 bases from V and 0 bases from J, with 9 bases in between. The CDR3 is made up of 14 amino acids. CDR1 is LGHDT and CDR2 is YNNKEL in the germline V gene (reference sequence). The CDR3 DNA reads TGTGCCAGCAGCCTAAACCATTTGAACACTGAAGCTTTCTTT. Its protein is CASSLNHLNTEAFF.

This clonotype was observed at least ten times. The rearrangement joins TRBV6-1 to TRBJ2-7, with 8 bases aligning to TRBD1. Unmatched junction bases numbered 9, after V lost 4 bases and J lost 1 base. This CDR3 has 16 residues. The germline CDR1 and CDR2 sequences are MNHNS and SASEGT. Here the CDR3 reads CASSALQGGASYEQYF. CDR3 DNA: TGTGCCAGCAGTGCCCTACAGGGGGGAGCATCCTACGAGCAGTACTTC.

This sequence joins TRBV6-5 and TRBJ2-7; unclear D gene. Trimming left V 0 bases short and J 5 bases short, with 8 bases between. Germline values: CDR1 MNHEY, CDR2 SVGAGI. The CDR3 length is 13 residues. CDR3 sequence: CASSYSGVHEQYF. As DNA, the CDR3 is TGTGCCAGCAGTTACTCAGGCGTCCACGAGCAGTACTTC.

About this clonotype: This could be a read error, since a much larger clone is one nucleotide away. This chain links TRBV10-3 with TRBJ2-7; 10 positions agree with TRBD1. The CDR3 covers 14 residues. Per the germline V gene, CDR1 is ENHRY and CDR2 is SYGVKD. V shed 6 bases and J 8 bases; nucleotides not matched to a gene: 10. DNA of the CDR3: TGTGCCATCAGGCCGGGACAGGGGTTGTACAAGCAGTACTTC. Translated, it gives CAIRPGQGLYKQYF.

This clonotype has ten or more counts. The rearrangement links TRBV27 to TRBJ2-7, with 7 bases that match TRBD1. The V gene's germline CDR1 is MNHEY and CDR2 SMNVEV (reference sequence). V dropped 3 bases and J dropped 1; count of bases not matched to a gene: 3. The CDR3 runs to 14 residues. CDR3 sequence: CASSLDRFSYEQYF. The DNA for the CDR3 is TGTGCCAGCAGTTTGGACAGGTTTTCCTACGAGCAGTACTTC.